This T cell receptor beta chain stems from a study of shared clonotypes between healthy human individuals. About the study: Serving as donors were two women and three men, whose ages spanned 18 to 49. Whole-study findings and limits: Shared clonotypes across all four donors exceeded non-shared ones in generation probability.

In the authors' workflow: ImmunoSEQ junction-only sequences lacked quality scores, so their filtering differed. TCRdb's copy holds only in-frame clones and misses some; the assay was immunoSEQ multiplex PCR. That table supplies the V and J calls and clone size; D and trimming were determined from the DNA. This sample carries about 800,000 clones, 96% of them seen once, and the ten largest clones take under 0.3%. The germline gives CDR1 LNHDA, CDR2 SQIVND (reference sequence). V lost 10 bases and J lost 0, with 16 bases in between. The CDR3 loop spans 14 amino acids. About this clone: Its antigen is not known.

Naive CD8 cells comprised CD45RO-negative, CCR7-positively selected cells, excluding terminally differentiated effector memory CD45RA+ cells. The receptor comes from a man younger than 40 in good health. The source material was naive CD8+ T cells sorted from blood. The chain is built from TRBV19 and TRBJ2-7, with D possibly TRBD1 on 6 matching bases. CDR3 nucleotides: TGTGCCACCTCCCCGACAGGTACCTCCTACGAGCAGTACTTC. It specifies CATSPTGTSYEQYF.